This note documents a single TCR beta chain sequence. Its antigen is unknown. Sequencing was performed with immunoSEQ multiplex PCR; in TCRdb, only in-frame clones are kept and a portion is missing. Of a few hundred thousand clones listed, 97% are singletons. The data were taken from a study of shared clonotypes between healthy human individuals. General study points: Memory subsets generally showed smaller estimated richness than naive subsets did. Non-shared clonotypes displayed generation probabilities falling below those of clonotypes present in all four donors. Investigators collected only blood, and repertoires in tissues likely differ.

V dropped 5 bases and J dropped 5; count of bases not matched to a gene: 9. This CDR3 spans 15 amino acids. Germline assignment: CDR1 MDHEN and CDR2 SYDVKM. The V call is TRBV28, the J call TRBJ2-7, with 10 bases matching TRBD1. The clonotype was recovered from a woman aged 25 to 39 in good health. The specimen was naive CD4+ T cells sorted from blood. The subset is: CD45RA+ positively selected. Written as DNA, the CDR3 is TGTGCCAGCAGTAACTCCGGGACAGGGGTCCACGAGCAGTACTTC. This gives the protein CASSNSGTGVHEQYF.